One sample yielded the 27 T cell receptor beta chains listed below, sequenced in a study of blood T cell repertoires in COVID-19. Sequenced by immunoSEQ multiplex PCR; TCRdb stores in-frame clones only, minus some. The sample lists some 300,000 clones, roughly 90% occurring once. The specimen sequenced was PBMCs or T cells enriched from blood (not recorded which). These receptor sequences come from a woman aged 25 to 39 who had recovered from COVID-19.

V usage is TRBV7-6 and J usage is TRBJ2-5; D perhaps matches TRBD2 (6 bases). V lost 5 bases and J 2 bases, leaving 15 bases between the germline ends. This CDR3 contains 15 residues. Germline assignment: CDR1 SGHVS and CDR2 FNYEAQ. The CDR3 DNA follows: TGTGCCAGCAGCCCAACGTCGGGGAGGCAAGAGACCCAGTACTTC. Translating it yields CASSPTSGRQETQYF.

This clone came up once. This chain links TRBV18 with TRBJ2-5; no clear D gene. V lost 3 bases to trimming and J lost 4 bases, with 15 bases between them. Germline assignment: CDR1 KGHSH and CDR2 LQKENI. This CDR3 spans 15 amino acids. Written as DNA, the CDR3 is TGTGCCAGCTCACCGAGATCCACAAGAGGAGAGACCCAGTACTTC. Its translation: CASSPRSTRGETQYF.

This clone came up once. This chain links TRBV5-1 with TRBJ2-3, with 9 nucleotides matching TRBD2. Germline CDR1 SGHRS, CDR2 YFSETQ. This CDR3 comprises 13 residues. Unmatched junction bases numbered 10, after V lost 4 bases and J lost 13 bases. CDR3 sequence (DNA): TGCGCCAGCAGCCTCCAGCGGGAGGCGGGGAAGTATTTT. Its protein is CASSLQREAGKYF.

The chain links TRBV9 to TRBJ2-2; 7 nucleotides agree with TRBD1. Germline V lookup: CDR1 SGDLS, CDR2 YYNGEE. V was pared by 0 bases and J by 5 bases, with 7 bases of the junction left unmatched. CDR3 length equals 16 residues. The CDR3 nucleotides read TGTGCCAGCAGCGTAGCTTTGCGCAGGGGGACCGGGGAGCTGTTTTTT. Its translation is CASSVALRRGTGELFF. Combining the CDR3 with reference TRBV9 and TRBJ2-2 gives the whole variable domain DSGVTQTPKHLITATGQRVTLRCSPRSGDLSVYWYQQSLDQGLQFLIQYYNGEERAKGNILERFSAQQFPDLHSELNLSSLELGDSALYFCASSVALRRGTGELFFGEGSRLTVL.

This sequence joins TRBV9 and TRBJ1-2; D may be TRBD1 (5 bases). CDR3 length: 13 amino acids. The V end was cut by 5 bases, the J end by 4 bases, with 12 bases between. The germline V gene encodes CDR1 SGDLS and CDR2 YYNGEE. CDR3 residues: CASSSSGGYGYTF. The DNA of the CDR3 is TGTGCCAGCAGTAGTAGCGGGGGCTATGGCTACACCTTC.

This clone was counted once. V usage is TRBV7-2 and J usage is TRBJ1-5, with a tentative D call TRBD1 (5 bases). Trimming left V 1 base short and J 3 bases short, with 13 bases between. In germline, CDR1 is SGHTA, CDR2 FQGNSA. The CDR3 loop spans 16 amino acids. CDR3 DNA sequence: TGTGCCAGCAGCTTAGATGGCAGGGCGACCAATCAGCCCCAGCATTTT. It encodes CASSLDGRATNQPQHF.

This clone was picked up one time. The rearrangement links TRBV19 to TRBJ2-7; tentatively, D is TRBD1 (5 bases). The CDR3 extends over 13 amino acids. In germline, CDR1 is LNHDA, CDR2 SQIVND (reference sequence). V dropped 6 bases and J dropped 1 base, with 10 bases sitting between them. The CDR3 spells CASSKQVSYEQYF. The DNA of the CDR3 is TGTGCCAGTAGCAAACAGGTTTCCTACGAGCAGTACTTC.

The chain links TRBV11-3 to TRBJ2-3; TRBD2 aligns across 8 bases. J gave up 3 bases and V 2 bases, and 10 bases lay outside the gene matches. Germline CDR1 and CDR2: SGHNT and YENEEA. This CDR3 region has 17 residues. The CDR3 DNA is TGTGCCAGCAGCTTAAAGACGGGGGGGGCAGCTACAGATACGCAGTATTTT. Encoded protein: CASSLKTGGAATDTQYF.

The chain recombines TRBV28 with TRBJ1-3; 7 positions agree with TRBD1. The V and J ends lost 3 bases and 1 base, in that order; junction bases with no gene match: 3. CDR1 and CDR2 (germline): MDHEN, SYDVKM. The CDR3 totals 15 residues. The CDR3 DNA is TGTGCCAGCAGTTTGGGGACAGCTTCTGGAAACACCATATATTTT. Amino acids: CASSLGTASGNTIYF.

The chain couples TRBV11-2 to TRBJ2-1; a weak D match, TRBD1 (5 bases). With 2 bases removed from V and 4 bases from J, the gap between germline ends came to 12 bases. The CDR3 runs 15 residues. CDR1 is SGHAT and CDR2 is FQNNGV in the germline V gene. The CDR3 loop reads CASSLLGQDYNEQFF. CDR3 DNA: TGTGCCAGCAGCTTATTGGGGCAGGATTACAATGAGCAGTTCTTC.

CDR3 in amino acids: CASSIVQGRDEKLFF. The CDR3 DNA is TGTGCCAGTAGTATAGTGCAGGGGCGAGATGAAAAACTGTTTTTT. This chain joins TRBV19 and TRBJ1-4; tentatively, D is TRBD1 (6 bases). Trimming took 1 base from V and 6 from J, leaving 12 bases between them. CDR1 LNHDA and CDR2 SQIVND come from the germline V gene (reference sequence). CDR3 length equals 15 residues.

This rearrangement joins TRBV15 to TRBJ1-6; 9 nucleotides align to TRBD1. The junction had 1 base not matched to a gene; V was cut back by 0 bases and J by 7 bases. This CDR3 contains 15 residues. Per germline, CDR1 LNHNV and CDR2 YYDKDF (reference sequence). The CDR3 DNA sequence: TGTGCCACCAGCAGAGATACAGGGGGCAATTCACCCCTCCACTTT. Its protein is CATSRDTGGNSPLHF.

This chain joins TRBV3-1 (or the pseudogene TRBV3-2) and TRBJ2-2, with D maybe TRBD2 (6 bases). V was shortened by 0 bases and J by 7 bases, with 24 bases between the two germline ends. The CDR3 length is 19 residues. Germline-derived CDR1 and CDR2 are LGHDT and YNNKEL (reference sequence). CDR3: CASSQDPSLTGVSLGELFF. CDR3 DNA: TGTGCCAGCAGCCAAGATCCGTCCCTAACGGGAGTTTCTCTCGGGGAGCTGTTTTTT.

This sequence joins TRBV14 and TRBJ1-2; 7 nucleotides align to TRBD1. Germline CDR1 reads SGHDN; CDR2 reads FVKESK. There are 15 residues in the CDR3. After removal of 4 bases from V and 1 base from J, the junction contained 6 bases not matched to a gene. This CDR3 reads CASSPRQGDNYGYTF. The DNA for the CDR3 is TGTGCCAGCAGCCCTCGACAGGGAGATAACTATGGCTACACCTTC.

This clone was observed once. The chain recombines TRBV7-6 with TRBJ2-1; 10 bases align to TRBD2. The V gene's germline CDR1 is SGHVS and CDR2 FNYEAQ. The CDR3 has 15 amino acids. V lost 2 bases and J lost 3; bases outside the gene matches: 1. The CDR3 reads CASSLPSGGYNEQFF. In DNA, the CDR3 is TGTGCCAGCAGCTTACCTAGCGGGGGCTACAATGAGCAGTTCTTC.

The chain links TRBV28 to TRBJ2-7; 9 bases agree with TRBD1. In germline, CDR1 is MDHEN, CDR2 SYDVKM. This CDR3 comprises 13 residues. J was trimmed by 4 bases and V by 5 bases; bases with no gene match: 3. CDR3 DNA sequence: TGTGCCAGCAGTCCCGGGACAGGGTACGAGCAGTACTTC. Its protein is CASSPGTGYEQYF.

The CDR3 region is CASSQGLAGGGEAEQFF. The CDR3 nucleotides read TGCGCCAGCAGCCAAGGACTAGCGGGAGGGGGGGAAGCGGAGCAGTTCTTC. The chain joins TRBV4-1 to TRBJ2-1; 14 nucleotides match TRBD2. Germline V gives CDR1 MGHRA, CDR2 YSYEKL. The CDR3 covers 17 residues. The J segment lost 10 bases and the V segment lost 1 base, leaving 9 bases of the junction unmatched.

The V and J genes are TRBV5-1 and TRBJ1-5; TRBD1 matches 10 bases. Germline CDR1 is SGHRS and CDR2 is YFSETQ. The trim removed 0 bases at V and 6 bases at J, leaving 6 bases unmatched. The CDR3 covers 16 residues. CDR3 coding DNA: TGCGCCAGCAGCTTGGGGGCGACAGGGGGCGGTCAGCCCCAGCATTTT. Translation gives CASSLGATGGGQPQHF.

V gene TRBV6-5 combines with J gene TRBJ2-7, with D possibly TRBD1 on 5 matching bases. Germline CDR1 is MNHEY and CDR2 is SVGAGI. The CDR3 consists of 15 residues. Between the trimmed V and J ends, which lost 7 bases and 6 bases, there was a span of 22 bases. The chain's CDR3 is CASTSDGHRSSEQYF. The CDR3 DNA sequence: TGTGCCAGCACAAGCGACGGACACCGTTCAAGCGAGCAGTACTTC.

The V call is TRBV29-1, the J call TRBJ1-4, with TRBD1 identical over 7 bases. Germline CDR1 and CDR2: SQVTM and ANQGSEA. After removal of 3 bases from V and 8 bases from J, the junction contained 6 bases not matched to a gene. The CDR3 totals 13 residues. The CDR3 region is CSVEDRTREKLFF. In DNA, the CDR3 is TGCAGCGTTGAGGACAGGACGCGAGAAAAACTGTTTTTT.

V gene TRBV6-2 or TRBV6-3 combines with J gene TRBJ1-5; TRBD1 agrees at 8 bases. This CDR3 comprises 20 residues. Germline CDR1 reads MNHEY; CDR2 reads SVGEGT. The junction had 16 bases not matched to a gene; V was cut back by 3 bases and J by 0 bases. The CDR3, as DNA: TGTGCCAGCAGTTATGGTCGACTCGGGACAGGAATGGATAGCAATCAGCCCCAGCATTTT. Protein product: CASSYGRLGTGMDSNQPQHF.

The V gene is TRBV7-9, the J gene TRBJ2-7; D gene uncertain. The V end was cut by 2 bases, the J end by 7 bases, with 9 bases between. Germline-derived CDR1 and CDR2 are SEHNR and FQNEAQ (reference sequence). The CDR3 runs to 12 residues. CDR3 bases: TGTGCCAGCAGCTTAATCCTCCCGGAGCAGTACTTC. This translates into CASSLILPEQYF.

The CDR3 nucleotides read TGTGCCAGCAGCCAGCATCAAGCGGGAGGCACAGATACGCAGTATTTT. Residues: CASSQHQAGGTDTQYF. V and J are TRBV3-1 (or the pseudogene TRBV3-2) and TRBJ2-3; 8 bases align to TRBD2. J lost 1 base, V lost 3 bases, and 6 bases had no gene match. There are 16 residues in the CDR3. Germline loops: CDR1 LGHDT, CDR2 YNNKEL (reference sequence).

The gene calls are TRBV5-6 and TRBJ2-7; a possible D gene is TRBD1 (5 bases). Per the germline V gene, CDR1 is SGHDT and CDR2 is YYEEEE. This CDR3 has 13 amino acids. V gave up 0 bases and J gave up 7 bases, with 11 bases separating them. CDR3 protein: CASSLAQAEEQYF. CDR3 coding DNA: TGTGCCAGCAGCTTGGCACAGGCGGAGGAGCAGTACTTC.

The V gene is TRBV27, the J gene TRBJ1-1, with a tentative D call TRBD1 (5 bases). V was trimmed by 2 bases and J by 1 base, leaving 8 bases between them. Per germline, CDR1 MNHEY and CDR2 SMNVEV (reference sequence). There are 14 residues in the CDR3. CDR3 nucleotide sequence: TGTGCCAGCAGTTTAATGGGGCCGAACACTGAAGCTTTCTTT. Translated: CASSLMGPNTEAFF.

The chain is built from TRBV15 and TRBJ2-5; possibly TRBD2 for D (6 bases). Germline V gives CDR1 LNHNV, CDR2 YYDKDF (reference sequence). This CDR3 has 15 residues. Deletions cut 0 bases from V and 4 bases from J, with 12 bases between. Written as DNA, the CDR3 is TGTGCCACCAGCAGAGATAGACCCGGGGGAGAGACCCAGTACTTC. Translation: CATSRDRPGGETQYF.

The rearrangement joins TRBV7-6 to TRBJ2-5; D remains unclear. Germline lookup yields CDR1 SGHVS and CDR2 FNYEAQ. This CDR3 is 13 amino acids long. V lost 5 bases, J lost 0 bases, and 7 bases lay in between. The CDR3 here is CASSPSYQETQYF. The CDR3 bases are TGTGCCAGCAGCCCAAGCTACCAAGAGACCCAGTACTTC.